Listed below are T cell receptor beta chains from one sample, sequenced in a study of technical replicates of blood from several donors. This table comes from immunoSEQ multiplex PCR, and its TCRdb copy is limited to in-frame clones, with some not included. The sample holds about 9,400 clones, 91% seen once. Sequenced: PBMCs. All receptors derive from a human donor in good health. The CDR3 runs from the conserved cysteine through the conserved F or W. D genes are given only for firm matches. Not every row has a clone size; where given, it reads once, few, many or a size class.

NA	TRBV25-1	NA	15	TRBJ2-2	TGTGCCAGCAGTGGGGGGGCGGGGGACACCGGGGAGCTGTTTTTT	CASSGGAGDTGELFF
NA	TRBV19	TRBD2	16	TRBJ2-1	TGTGCCAGTACTGGTAGCGGGAGGGCCTCCTACAATGAGCAGTTCTTC	CASTGSGRASYNEQFF
NA	TRBV6-5	NA	13	TRBJ1-2	TGTGCCAGCAGTTATCATCAGAACTATGGCTACACCTTC	CASSYHQNYGYTF
NA	TRBV9	NA	15	TRBJ1-1	TGTGCCAGCAGCGGCACAGGTGAGTTGAACACTGAAGCTTTCTTT	CASSGTGELNTEAFF
NA	TRBV4-1	NA	16	TRBJ1-4	TGCGCCAGCAGCCATGGGGTGCGGGAGGGAAGTGAAAAACTGTTTTTT	CASSHGVREGSEKLFF
NA	TRBV4-1	NA	16	TRBJ1-2	TGCGCCAGCAGCCAACCCCTGCGACAGACCAACTATGGCTACACCTTC	CASSQPLRQTNYGYTF
NA	TRBV2	TRBD1	13	TRBJ1-4	TGTGCCAGCGAGGGGGCTCGTAATGAAAAACTGTTTTTT	CASEGARNEKLFF
NA	TRBV29-1	TRBD1	14	TRBJ1-4	TGCAGCGTAGCCGGGACAGGGGGCATTGAAAAACTGTTTTTT	CSVAGTGGIEKLFF
NA	TRBV28	TRBD1	15	TRBJ1-3	TGTGCCAGCAGTACGCCGACAGGGCCGGGAAACACCATATATTTT	CASSTPTGPGNTIYF
NA	TRBV7-3	TRBD1	13	TRBJ2-7	TGTGCCAGCAGCTTCGGGACAGGCTACGAGCAGTACTTC	CASSFGTGYEQYF
NA	TRBV5-1	NA	14	TRBJ1-2	TGCGCCAGCAGCTTGACAGGAGCTAACTATGGCTACACCTTC	CASSLTGANYGYTF
few	TRBV28	TRBD1	17	TRBJ1-5	TGTGCCAGCAGTTTTCCCGGGACAGTCAATAGCAATCAGCCCCAGCATTTT	CASSFPGTVNSNQPQHF
NA	TRBV7-9	TRBD2	18	TRBJ2-1	TGTGCCAGCTCGGGACTAGCGGGAGATAGGATTTTTTTGTATGAGCAGTTCTTC	CASSGLAGDRIFLYEQFF
NA	TRBV7-9	NA	14	TRBJ2-5	TGTGCCAGCAGCTTAGTTAGGGGGTACGAGACCCAGTACTTC	CASSLVRGYETQYF
NA	TRBV2	NA	13	TRBJ1-4	TGTGCCCGAACCGACACCGACGGGGGAAAACTGTTTTTT	CARTDTDGGKLFF
NA	TRBV6-1	NA	12	TRBJ2-3	TGTGCCAGCACGGTTAGCACAGATACGCAGTATTTT	CASTVSTDTQYF
NA	TRBV28	NA	15	TRBJ1-1	TGTGCCAGCAGTTCCGGTTACGAGTCGAACACTGAAGCTTTCTTT	CASSSGYESNTEAFF
NA	TRBV2	TRBD1	14	TRBJ2-2	TGTGCCAGCATGGTGACAGGGGTATCCGGGGAGCTGTTTTTT	CASMVTGVSGELFF
NA	TRBV7-2	TRBD1	14	TRBJ2-2	TGTGCCAGCAGCGTAACAGGGGAACACGGGGAGCTGTTTTTT	CASSVTGEHGELFF
NA	TRBV5-1	NA	15	TRBJ2-2	TGCGCCAGCAGCCAGGCCCTGGGAGGAACCGGGGAGCTGTTTTTT	CASSQALGGTGELFF
NA	TRBV2	TRBD1	17	TRBJ1-5	TGTGCCAGCAGTCCCCCCGGGGGACAGGGGGGAGCCGTAGCCCAGCATTTT	CASSPPGGQGGAVAQHF
NA	TRBV6-5	TRBD1	15	TRBJ1-1	TGTGCCAGCAGCGGCCAGGGACAGGTGAACACTGAAGCTTTCTTT	CASSGQGQVNTEAFF
NA	TRBV2	NA	11	TRBJ2-3	TGTGCCAGCAACTACCAAGATACGCAGTATTTT	CASNYQDTQYF
NA	TRBV11-2	TRBD2	15	TRBJ2-7	TGTGCCAGCAGCCGACTAGCGGGAGGGCCAGGAGAGCAGTACTTC	CASSRLAGGPGEQYF
NA	TRBV6-5	NA	14	TRBJ2-7	TGTGCCAGCAGTTACTCGCGGGGTCCCTACGAGCAGTACTTC	CASSYSRGPYEQYF
NA	TRBV28	NA	14	TRBJ1-2	TGTGCCAGCAGGCGAAATACAGCTAACTATGGCTACACCTTC	CASRRNTANYGYTF
NA	TRBV9	NA	14	TRBJ1-3	TGTGCCAGCAGCGAGGAGATCTCTGGAAACACCATATATTTT	CASSEEISGNTIYF
NA	TRBV10-3	NA	16	TRBJ2-2	TGTGCCATCAGTGAGTCCTTGCGGTCGAACACCGGGGAGCTGTTTTTT	CAISESLRSNTGELFF
NA	TRBV6-5	NA	14	TRBJ2-1	TGTGCCAGCAGCACCGGTGGTCTCTACAATGAGCAGTTCTTC	CASSTGGLYNEQFF
NA	TRBV4-1	TRBD2	13	TRBJ2-5	TGCGCCAGCAGCCAGCGGGAGCAAGAGACCCAGTACTTC	CASSQREQETQYF
NA	TRBV20-1	NA	11	TRBJ2-3	TGCAGTGCTGACATATCAGATACGCAGTATTTT	CSADISDTQYF
once	TRBV30	NA	13	TRBJ2-2	TGTGCCTGGATGGTGGGCGGGGCCTCAGAGCTGTTTTTT	CAWMVGGASELFF
NA	TRBV18	TRBD1	15	TRBJ1-1	TGTGCCAGCTTCGCCTCGACACAGGGGATTCGCGAAGCTTTCTTT	CASFASTQGIREAFF
NA	TRBV7-9	NA	17	TRBJ1-1	TGTGCCAGCAGCCCCTCGTTGGCGGGAAGGGGGAACACTGAAGCTTTCTTT	CASSPSLAGRGNTEAFF
NA	TRBV6-4	NA	15	TRBJ2-7	TGTGCCAGCAGCCCAGGTGGGGCAAGAGCGGGCGAGCAGTACTTC	CASSPGGARAGEQYF
NA	TRBV11-2	NA	11	TRBJ2-3	TGTGCCAGCAGCCCCCAGGATACGCAGTATTTT	CASSPQDTQYF
NA	TRBV6-5	NA	15	TRBJ2-7	TGTGCCAGCAGTCACGGCGGGACTGAGACCTACGAGCAGTACTTC	CASSHGGTETYEQYF
NA	TRBV27	NA	14	TRBJ2-2	TGTGCCAGCAGTTTAATACTTCACACCGGGGAGCTGTTTTTT	CASSLILHTGELFF
NA	TRBV7-2	NA	13	TRBJ2-7	TGTGCCAGCAGCTTCGGTACCATCTACGAGCAGTACTTC	CASSFGTIYEQYF
NA	TRBV18	TRBD2	17	TRBJ2-5	TGTGCCAGCTCACCATCCATAGGGACTAGCGGTCGGGAGACCCAGTACTTC	CASSPSIGTSGRETQYF
once	TRBV5-1	TRBD1	14	TRBJ1-1	TGCGCCAGCAGCTTCCAGGGGGTGAACACTGAAGCTTTCTTT	CASSFQGVNTEAFF
NA	TRBV30	TRBD1	14	TRBJ1-5	TGTGCCTGGAGTGGGGCAGGGGGAAATCAGCCCCAGCATTTT	CAWSGAGGNQPQHF
NA	TRBV27	NA	16	TRBJ2-2	TGTGCCAGCAGCAAACTAGCTGCCGCAAACACCGGGGAGCTGTTTTTT	CASSKLAAANTGELFF
NA	TRBV4-1	NA	17	TRBJ2-1	TGCGCCAGCAGCCAAGAAGGCGGCTCGAGCTCCTACAATGAGCAGTTCTTC	CASSQEGGSSSYNEQFF
NA	TRBV5-1	NA	18	TRBJ2-2	TGCGCCAGCAGCGAATTGGGTACGACAGTTTTTAACACCGGGGAGCTGTTTTTT	CASSELGTTVFNTGELFF
few	TRBV9	NA	14	TRBJ1-5	TGTGCCAGCAGCGTAGAGGGAGGCCGGCAGCCCCAGCATTTT	CASSVEGGRQPQHF
NA	TRBV5-6	NA	16	TRBJ1-1	TGTGCCAGCAGCTTGGCCTATCTGACAAAGAACACTGAAGCTTTCTTT	CASSLAYLTKNTEAFF
NA	TRBV7-2	TRBD2	17	TRBJ2-5	TGTGCCAGCAGCTCCCAGCCGGGACTAGCGGGAAGGGAGACCCAGTACTTC	CASSSQPGLAGRETQYF
NA	TRBV6-1	TRBD2	15	TRBJ2-1	TGTGCCAGCAGTGAAAGGGGACTAGCGGGAGATGAGCAGTTCTTC	CASSERGLAGDEQFF
NA	TRBV4-2	NA	13	TRBJ2-5	TGTGCCAGCAGCCAAGATCGGGGGGAGACCCAGTACTTC	CASSQDRGETQYF
NA	TRBV6-1	NA	13	TRBJ1-5	TGTGCCAGCAGAGAGAGGTTGACTCAGCCCCAGCATTTT	CASRERLTQPQHF
NA	TRBV13	TRBD1	13	TRBJ1-1	TGTGCCAGCCGGACAGGGACGGACACTGAAGCTTTCTTT	CASRTGTDTEAFF
NA	TRBV6-5	NA	15	TRBJ2-3	TGTGCCAGCAGTTATAGTGGGAGGTTAACAGATACGCAGTATTTT	CASSYSGRLTDTQYF